The clone carrying this T cell receptor (beta chain) was seen only a few times. This sample is part of a study of blood T cell repertoires in COVID-19. For the study at large: The United States, Italy and Spain supplied acute and convalescent COVID-19 samples. In each case, the material was cDNA or gDNA derived from T cells, B-cell-depleted T cells, or PBMCs.

Sequencing used immunoSEQ multiplex PCR; TCRdb keeps in-frame clones, though not all of them. The repertoire holds approximately 130,000 clones, almost 85% seen once, with over 10% in the top ten. Germline CDR1 reads LNHDA; CDR2 reads SQIVND (reference sequence). The CDR3 has 14 amino acids. The V gene lost 11 bases and the J gene lost 3 bases, with 17 bases spanning the gap. The sample taken for sequencing was peripheral blood. The source is a human donor in a cohort sampled during active COVID-19. The V and J genes are TRBV19 and TRBJ1-3, with a tentative D call TRBD1 (6 bases). The DNA of the CDR3 is TGTGCCGCCAAGGCGGGGGGCGTTGGAAACACCATATATTTT. Translated: CAAKAGGVGNTIYF.